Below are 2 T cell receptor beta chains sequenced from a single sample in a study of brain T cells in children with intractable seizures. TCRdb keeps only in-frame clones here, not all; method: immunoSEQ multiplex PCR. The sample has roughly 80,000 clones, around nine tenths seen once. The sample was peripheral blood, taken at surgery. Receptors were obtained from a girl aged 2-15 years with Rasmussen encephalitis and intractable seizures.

The CDR3: CASRNGLQEGEQYF. CDR3 sequence (DNA): TGTGCCAGTAGGAATGGGCTACAGGAGGGCGAGCAGTACTTC. This sequence joins TRBV19 and TRBJ2-7; D is perhaps TRBD2 (6 bases). Germline loops: CDR1 LNHDA, CDR2 SQIVND (reference sequence). The CDR3 covers 14 residues. Trimming removed 6 bases from V and 6 bases from J, with 18 bases in between.

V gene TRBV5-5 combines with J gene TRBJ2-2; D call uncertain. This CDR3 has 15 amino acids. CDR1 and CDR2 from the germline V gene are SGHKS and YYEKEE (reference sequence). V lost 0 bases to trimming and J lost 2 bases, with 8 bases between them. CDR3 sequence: CASSLVTLNTGELFF. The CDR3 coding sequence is TGTGCCAGCAGCTTGGTAACACTCAACACCGGGGAGCTGTTTTTT. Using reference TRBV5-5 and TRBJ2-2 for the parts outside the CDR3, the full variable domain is DAGVTQSPTHLIKTRGQQVTLRCSPISGHKSVSWYQQVLGQGPQFIFQYYEKEERGRGNFPDRFSARQFPNYSSELNVNALLLGDSALYLCASSLVTLNTGELFFGEGSRLTVL.